This T cell receptor (beta chain) was documented in a study of T cell clonality in common variable immunodeficiency. The study's findings and limits: In common variable immunodeficiency, TCR beta chains reportedly carried fewer deletions and N-nucleotide insertions.

The method was immunoSEQ multiplex PCR; TCRdb's version includes in-frame clones alone and lacks a portion of them. Observed are 20,000 to 30,000 clones, no singletons, with the top ten taking about 24%. Comments on this clone: Its antigen remains unidentified. The CDR3 extends 3 residues past the end of the read, so its final part is completed from the germline J gene.

Germline CDR1 and CDR2: MNHEY and SVGEGT. The CDR3 is 17 amino acids. The V and J ends lost 6 bases and 6 bases, in that order; junction bases with no gene match: 12. Sequenced input: peripheral blood mononuclear cells. The source is a human donor with common variable immunodeficiency. The V call is TRBV6-2 or TRBV6-3, the J call TRBJ2-2; TRBD2 matches 11 bases. The CDR3 bases that were read are TGTGCCAGCAGACCCGAACTAGCGGGAGCGACCCCCGGGGAG. It translates to CASRPELAGATPGE. The whole CDR3 sequence is CASRPELAGATPGELFF.